This entry lists 12 T cell receptor beta chains sequenced from one sample in a study of blood T cells in healthy people across ages. The use of a sample-barcoded 5' primer and a J-beta primer mix characterized a second PCR of 7 to 11 cycles. TCRdb re-called the 5' RACE reads with MiXCR, one entry per CDR3 protein. Of some 940,000 distinct CDR3 sequences listed, under 35% were seen once; the top ten hold roughly a tenth. These data also featured in a second study, about T cells of mothers and their children.

The material sequenced was blood. These receptors all come from a woman in her thirties or forties in good health.

Worth noting for this clonotype: Given a much more abundant clone one base away, this may be a read error. This rearrangement joins TRBV20-1 to TRBJ2-7; D is uncertain. The end of the DNA fits TRBJ2-1 better, so the J call may be wrong. The germline V gene encodes CDR1 DFQATT and CDR2 SNEGSKA (reference sequence). CDR3 length equals 13 residues. CDR3 DNA: TGCAGTGCTAGATTCGGTACTCCCTACGAGCAGTTCTTC. Translated: CSARFGTPYEQFF.

The rearrangement joins TRBV20-1 to TRBJ2-1, with D uncertain. CDR3 length equals 12 residues. In germline, CDR1 is DFQATT, CDR2 SNEGSKA (reference sequence). CDR3: CRARVSENEQFF. The CDR3 DNA reads TGCAGGGCAAGAGTGTCCGAGAATGAGCAGTTCTTC.

This chain uses TRBV28 with TRBJ2-3; no firm D call. The CDR3 length is 12 residues. Looked up from germline, CDR1 is MDHEN and CDR2 is SYDVKM. The V gene lost 1 base and the J gene lost 8 bases, with 7 bases spanning the gap. CDR3 in amino acids: CASSLFQSTQYF. The DNA for the CDR3 is TGTGCCAGCAGTTTATTCCAGTCTACGCAGTATTTT.

The V call is TRBV5-1, the J call TRBJ2-3; TRBD2 matches 13 bases. The germline V gene encodes CDR1 SGHRS and CDR2 YFSETQ. V lost 4 bases, J lost 6 bases, and 14 bases stayed unmatched. This CDR3 contains 18 residues. The chain's CDR3 is CASSGGPGLAGSRDTQYF. The DNA for the CDR3 is TGCGCCAGCAGCGGGGGACCGGGACTAGCGGGGAGTCGCGATACGCAGTATTTT.

This CDR3 is CASTQEGDLANVLTF. The CDR3 DNA reads as TGTGCCAGTACACAAGAAGGGGACCTGGCCAACGTCCTGACTTTC. This rearrangement joins TRBV11-1 to TRBJ2-6, with D perhaps given as TRBD1 or TRBD2 (5 bases each). This CDR3 has 15 residues. V lost 9 bases, J lost 6 bases, and 18 bases lay in between. From germline, CDR1 is SGHAT and CDR2 FQDESV (reference sequence). Based on the CDR3 plus reference TRBV11-1 and TRBJ2-6, the full variable domain is EAEVAQSPRYKITEKSQAVAFWCDPISGHATLYWYRQILGQGPELLVQFQDESVVDDSQLPKDRFSAERLKGVDSTLKIQPAELGDSAMYLCASTQEGDLANVLTFGAGSRLTVL.

The gene calls are TRBV6-6 and TRBJ1-2; D gene unclear. CDR1 MNHNY and CDR2 SVGAGI come from the germline V gene (reference sequence). The ends were cut back, 11 bases at V and 4 bases at J, with 14 bases in the middle. CDR3 size: 12 residues. In DNA form, the CDR3 reads TGTGCCTGCAATGAGGGCAGCTATGGCTACACCTTC. Amino acid sequence: CACNEGSYGYTF.

In this sample, this clonotype turned up many times. J is TRBJ2-7 and V is TRBV7-9; a possible D gene is TRBD1 (5 bases). V lost 0 bases and J 4 bases, leaving 10 bases between the germline ends. Germline CDR1 reads SEHNR; CDR2 reads FQNEAQ (reference sequence). The CDR3 loop spans 14 amino acids. CDR3 loop: CASSLAPGQYEQYF. Written as DNA, the CDR3 is TGTGCCAGCAGCTTAGCTCCAGGGCAATACGAGCAGTACTTC.

This clonotype was detected ten times or more. The chain employs TRBV18 and TRBJ2-7; no firm D call. This CDR3 has 13 amino acids. Germline loops: CDR1 KGHSH, CDR2 LQKENI. V gave up 0 bases and J gave up 1 base, with 4 bases separating them. CDR3 loop: CASSPPRSYEQYF. The CDR3 nucleotides are TGTGCCAGCTCACCACCGCGGTCCTACGAGCAGTACTTC.

This clonotype occurred a few times. The chain has TRBV18 and TRBJ1-4, with 9 positions matching TRBD1. CDR3 length: 14 amino acids. V dropped 5 bases and J dropped 7; count of bases not matched to a gene: 5. Germline V CDR1 and CDR2: KGHSH, LQKENI. The CDR3, as DNA: TGTGCCAGCTCAACAACAGGGGGCGTTGAAAAACTGTTTTTT. This sequence encodes CASSTTGGVEKLFF. Looking up the rest from reference TRBV18 and TRBJ1-4 gives the full variable domain: NAGVMQNPRHLVRRRGQEARLRCSPMKGHSHVYWYRQLPEEGLKFMVYLQKENIIDESGMPKERFSAEFPKEGPSILRIQQVVRGDSAAYFCASSTTGGVEKLFFGSGTQLSVL.

The rearrangement links TRBV7-9 to TRBJ2-3; possibly TRBD1 for D (6 bases). The CDR3 spans 14 residues. Trimming pared 6 bases from V and 0 bases from J, leaving 10 bases between. Germline assignment: CDR1 SEHNR and CDR2 FQNEAQ (reference sequence). This CDR3 is CASSRGQSTDTQYF. CDR3 bases: TGTGCCAGCAGTCGCGGACAGAGCACAGATACGCAGTATTTT.

To note about this clonotype: Just one base apart from a much larger clone, this may be a read error. The rearrangement joins TRBV7-2 to TRBJ2-5; 9 bases line up with TRBD1. The CDR3 covers 14 residues. Germline loops: CDR1 SGHTA, CDR2 FQGNSA. CDR3 DNA sequence: TGTGCCGGCAGCCGGGACAGGGCGAGGGAGACCCAGTACTTC. Its translation: CAGSRDRARETQYF.

This clonotype was observed a few times. The rearrangement uses TRBV27 and TRBJ2-1; the D is unclear. From germline, CDR1 is MNHEY and CDR2 SMNVEV (reference sequence). The length of the CDR3 is 14 residues. With 3 bases removed from V and 8 bases from J, the gap between germline ends came to 14 bases. CDR3: CASSFLSSRDEQFF. The CDR3 nucleotides are TGTGCCAGCAGTTTTTTGTCGTCCCGTGATGAGCAGTTCTTC.